The 21 T cell receptor beta chains in this list originate from one sample, sequenced in a study of PD-1 blockade in classical Hodgkin lymphoma (dated by TCRdb to the early 2020s). The receptor library was made with the immunoSEQ multiplex PCR assay. Here the immuneACCESS table is served through TCRdb, limited to in-frame sequences with V and J called. Missing clones are a known gap in these copies; in checked studies unresolved V genes cover under half, and the rest lacks a known reason. The sample table lists about 92,000 clones, over 80% of them with a count of one. Jointly, the top ten make up 15% to 20% of the sample. Interpreted using the paper, the time point label stands for: cycle 4 day 1 (C4D1), after 5 to 7 weeks of nivolumab. All trial patients had relapsed after autologous stem cell transplantation, with cohorts A, B and C differing in prior brentuximab vedotin exposure. The sample was peripheral blood mononuclear cells (PBMCs), taken before the fourth cycle of nivolumab. Receptors were obtained from a human donor with classical Hodgkin lymphoma.

This clone was detected once. J is TRBJ1-1 and V is TRBV10-3, with D possibly matching TRBD1 (6 bases). V shed 5 bases and J shed 6 bases, with 16 bases lying between them. The CDR3 is 14 residues long. Germline assignment: CDR1 ENHRY and CDR2 SYGVKD. CDR3 sequence (DNA): TGTGCCATCAGTCCCCAGACAGGATACTCTGAAGCTTTCTTT. It specifies CAISPQTGYSEAFF.

V is TRBV30 and J is TRBJ1-6; 8 nucleotides agree with TRBD1. The CDR3 runs to 14 residues. V dropped 7 bases and J dropped 4; count of bases not matched to a gene: 6. CDR1 and CDR2 from the germline V gene are GTSNPN and SVGIG (reference sequence). The CDR3 sequence: CASSGQAYNSPLHF. In DNA, the CDR3 is TGTGCCTCCTCGGGACAGGCTTATAATTCACCCCTCCACTTT.

V and J are TRBV25-1 and TRBJ1-1, with D unclear. V was cut by 6 bases and J by 1 base, with 12 bases left in between. This CDR3 is 14 amino acids long. Germline V gives CDR1 MGHDK, CDR2 SYGVNS. The CDR3 spells CASRDPQRNTEAFF. CDR3 coding DNA: TGTGCCAGCAGGGACCCCCAGAGGAACACTGAAGCTTTCTTT.

This sequence joins TRBV19 and TRBJ2-1, with D uncertain. This CDR3 region has 13 residues. The germline CDR1 and CDR2 sequences are LNHDA and SQIVND (reference sequence). V was clipped by 2 bases and J by 9 bases, with 11 bases between them. CDR3 sequence: CASSISALGEQFF. The CDR3 nucleotides read TGTGCCAGTAGTATATCAGCTTTGGGTGAGCAGTTCTTC. The variable domain in full, completed from reference TRBV19 and TRBJ2-1, reads DGGITQSPKYLFRKEGQNVTLSCEQNLNHDAMYWYRQDPGQGLRLIYYSQIVNDFQKGDIAEGYSVSREKKESFPLTVTSAQKNPTAFYLCASSISALGEQFFGPGTRLTVL.

This clone was seen a few times. The chain combines TRBV5-8 with TRBJ2-1, with 9 positions matching TRBD2. There are 18 residues in the CDR3. The trim removed 2 bases at V and 0 bases at J, leaving 9 bases unmatched. Germline lookup yields CDR1 SGHTS and CDR2 YDEGEE. CDR3 in DNA: TGTGCCAGCAGCTTAGGGACTAGCCTCGTCAGCTCCTACAATGAGCAGTTCTTC. It specifies CASSLGTSLVSSYNEQFF.

This chain links TRBV28 with TRBJ2-6, with 8 nucleotides matching TRBD1. Trimming at V came to 5 bases and at J to 4 bases, leaving 7 bases not matched to a gene. CDR3 size: 16 residues. Germline CDR1 is MDHEN and CDR2 is SYDVKM. Written as DNA, the CDR3 is TGTGCCAGCAGTCTGCAGGGGGCTCCGGGGGCCAACGTCCTGACTTTC. Amino acids: CASSLQGAPGANVLTF.

CDR3 nucleotide sequence: TGTGCCAGCAGCCGATCCGGGGGGACTAGCGCAACCTACGAGCAGTACTTC. This gives the protein CASSRSGGTSATYEQYF. The chain is built from TRBV4-2 and TRBJ2-7; 10 bases map to TRBD2. After removal of 4 bases from V and 2 bases from J, the junction contained 11 bases not matched to a gene. The CDR3 loop spans 17 amino acids. CDR1 LGHNA and CDR2 YNFKEQ come from the germline V gene.

The V and J genes are TRBV7-6 and TRBJ2-1; the match to TRBD2 covers 7 bases. Unmatched junction bases numbered 6, after V lost 3 bases and J lost 4 bases. CDR1 and CDR2 (germline): SGHVS, FNYEAQ. The CDR3 consists of 15 residues. The CDR3 DNA sequence: TGTGCCAGCAGCTTTGGCGGGGGACCTTACAATGAGCAGTTCTTC. Its protein product is CASSFGGGPYNEQFF.

The chain joins TRBV7-8 to TRBJ2-5; D remains ambiguous. CDR1 SGHVS and CDR2 FQNEAQ come from the germline V gene. Trimming stripped 5 bases from V and 1 base from J, with 11 bases between. CDR3 length equals 14 residues. CDR3 in DNA: TGTGCCAGCAGCCCCCGGCGGAGCCAAGAGACCCAGTACTTC. This encodes CASSPRRSQETQYF. Full variable domain (remainder filled in from reference TRBV7-8 and TRBJ2-5): GAGVSQSPRYKVAKRGQDVALRCDPISGHVSLFWYQQALGQGPEFLTYFQNEAQLDKSGLPSDRFFAERPEGSVSTLKIQRTQQEDSAVYLCASSPRRSQETQYFGPGTRLLVL.

The chain employs TRBV7-6 and TRBJ2-3; 8 positions agree with TRBD1. Germline values: CDR1 SGHVS, CDR2 FNYEAQ. CDR3 size: 15 residues. Unmatched junction bases numbered 7, after V lost 5 bases and J lost 3 bases. The CDR3 region has the DNA TGTGCCAGCAGCCTCGGACAGGGTGGAACAGATACGCAGTATTTT. Protein sequence: CASSLGQGGTDTQYF. Filled out from reference TRBV7-6 and TRBJ2-3, the complete variable domain reads GAGVSQSPRYKVTKRGQDVALRCDPISGHVSLYWYRQALGQGPEFLTYFNYEAQQDKSGLPNDRFSAERPEGSISTLTIQRTEQRDSAMYRCASSLGQGGTDTQYFGPGTRLTVL.

The V call is TRBV6-6, the J call TRBJ2-1; 9 bases align to TRBD2. V lost 6 bases and J lost 1; bases outside the gene matches: 7. The CDR3 has 16 amino acids. Germline values: CDR1 MNHNY, CDR2 SVGAGI (reference sequence). This chain's CDR3 is CASRGQAGGSYNEQFF. The CDR3 DNA sequence: TGTGCCAGCAGGGGTCAAGCGGGAGGTTCCTACAATGAGCAGTTCTTC.

This clone is a singleton in its sample. The chain employs TRBV7-2 and TRBJ1-3, with a weak D call TRBD1 (6 bases). The germline V gene encodes CDR1 SGHTA and CDR2 FQGNSA. V was trimmed by 1 base and J by 2 bases, leaving 15 bases between them. This CDR3 spans 17 amino acids. In DNA, the CDR3 is TGTGCCAGCAGCTTAGACCCCCCGGGGGCGCCTGGAAACACCATATATTTT. This translates into CASSLDPPGAPGNTIYF. The full variable domain, its missing parts supplied by reference TRBV7-2 and TRBJ1-3, is GAGVSQSPSNKVTEKGKDVELRCDPISGHTALYWYRQSLGQGLEFLIYFQGNSAPDKSGLPSDRFSAERTGGSVSTLTIQRTQQEDSAVYLCASSLDPPGAPGNTIYFGEGSWLTVV.

The V and J genes are TRBV4-3 and TRBJ2-5; D is perhaps TRBD2 (5 bases). The end of the DNA is better explained by TRBJ2-7, so the J call may be wrong. Germline V gene sequence: CDR1 LGHNA, CDR2 YSLEER. The CDR3 extends over 15 amino acids. CDR3 sequence: CASSQDAGGLIEQYF. The CDR3 DNA reads TGCGCCAGCAGCCAAGACGCGGGTGGGCTTATCGAGCAGTACTTC.

The chain couples TRBV19 to TRBJ2-5; 7 nucleotides align to TRBD2. V dropped 5 bases and J dropped 6; count of bases not matched to a gene: 6. CDR3 length equals 13 residues. Germline V CDR1 and CDR2: LNHDA, SQIVND (reference sequence). The CDR3 nucleotides are TGTGCCAGTAGTCGACTAGCCAGTCAGACCCAGTACTTC. It encodes CASSRLASQTQYF. The entire variable domain, with the rest obtained from reference TRBV19 and TRBJ2-5, is as follows: DGGITQSPKYLFRKEGQNVTLSCEQNLNHDAMYWYRQDPGQGLRLIYYSQIVNDFQKGDIAEGYSVSREKKESFPLTVTSAQKNPTAFYLCASSRLASQTQYFGPGTRLLVL.

CDR3 sequence reads: CASSPGWTEAFF. The CDR3 bases are TGTGCCAGCAGTCCGGGTTGGACTGAAGCTTTCTTT. The chain is built from TRBV7-2 and TRBJ1-1; D is unclear. The V gene's germline CDR1 is SGHTA and CDR2 FQGNSA. The CDR3 covers 12 residues. V was shortened by 6 bases and J by 5 bases, with 10 bases between the two germline ends.

This clone has a handful of counts. The rearrangement uses TRBV5-1 and TRBJ2-3; TRBD2 matches at 10 bases. There are 16 residues in the CDR3. Germline V gene sequence: CDR1 SGHRS, CDR2 YFSETQ. Losses at the gene ends were 3 bases for V and 4 bases for J; bases not matched to a gene: 8. The CDR3 spells CASSSLSSGSADTQYF. The CDR3 region has the DNA TGCGCCAGCAGCTCGCTATCTAGCGGGAGCGCAGATACGCAGTATTTT.

This clone was seen a handful of times. The CDR3 loop is CASSPWGGQETQYF. DNA for the CDR3: TGTGCCAGCAGCCCTTGGGGGGGCCAAGAGACCCAGTACTTC. The chain links TRBV9 to TRBJ2-5; 7 positions agree with TRBD2. This CDR3 region has 14 residues. Germline lookup yields CDR1 SGDLS and CDR2 YYNGEE. V lost 4 bases to trimming and J lost 1 base; unmatched junction nucleotides: 4.

This sequence joins TRBV7-9 and TRBJ2-7; D gene unclear. The CDR3 covers 13 residues. V was clipped by 3 bases and J by 2 bases, with 8 bases between them. Germline assignment: CDR1 SEHNR and CDR2 FQNEAQ (reference sequence). In DNA form, the CDR3 reads TGTGCCAGCAGCTTTTCCGGAACCTACGAGCAGTACTTC. Encoded protein: CASSFSGTYEQYF. The variable domain in full, with the rest retrieved from reference TRBV7-9 and TRBJ2-7, is DTGVSQNPRHKITKRGQNVTFRCDPISEHNRLYWYRQTLGQGPEFLTYFQNEAQLEKSRLLSDRFSAERPKGSFSTLEIQRTEQGDSAMYLCASSFSGTYEQYFGPGTRLTVT.

This clone has just one count. This rearrangement joins TRBV5-1 to TRBJ2-7, with 10 bases that match TRBD2. The CDR3 has 14 residues. Trimming cost V 9 bases and J 6 bases; bases outside gene matches: 12. The germline V gene has CDR1 SGHRS and CDR2 YFSETQ. The CDR3 DNA reads TGCGCCACCGGAGAATTAGCGGGAGGCGCCGAGCAGTACTTC. Protein: CATGELAGGAEQYF.

This sequence joins TRBV10-3 and TRBJ1-2; tentatively, D is TRBD1 (5 bases). The V and J ends lost 3 bases and 1 base respectively, with 9 bases between them. The CDR3 consists of 14 residues. Germline CDR1 ENHRY, CDR2 SYGVKD. The CDR3 DNA follows: TGTGCCATCAGTGATTGGCAGGGTAACTATGGCTACACCTTC. This gives the protein CAISDWQGNYGYTF.

This clone was recorded only once. The chain has TRBV7-2 and TRBJ1-3; D might be TRBD1 (6 bases). Per the germline V gene, CDR1 is SGHTA and CDR2 is FQGNSA. The CDR3 spans 13 residues. Trimming removed 5 bases at V and 2 bases at J, with 7 bases between. CDR3 sequence reads: CASSTGTGNTIYF. CDR3 DNA: TGTGCCAGCAGCACAGGGACTGGAAACACCATATATTTT.